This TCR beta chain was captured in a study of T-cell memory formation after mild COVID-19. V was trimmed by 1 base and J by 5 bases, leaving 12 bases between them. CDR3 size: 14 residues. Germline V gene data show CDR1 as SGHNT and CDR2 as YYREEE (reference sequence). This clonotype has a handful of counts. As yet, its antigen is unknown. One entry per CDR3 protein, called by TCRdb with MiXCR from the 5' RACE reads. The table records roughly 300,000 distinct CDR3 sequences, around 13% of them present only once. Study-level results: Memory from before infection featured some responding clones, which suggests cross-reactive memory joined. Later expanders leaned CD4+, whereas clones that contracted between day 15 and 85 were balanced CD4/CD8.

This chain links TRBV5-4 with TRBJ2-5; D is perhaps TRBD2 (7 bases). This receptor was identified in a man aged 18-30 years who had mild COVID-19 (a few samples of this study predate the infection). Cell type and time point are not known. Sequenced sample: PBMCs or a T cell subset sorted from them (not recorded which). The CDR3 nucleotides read TGTGCCAGCAGCTTGTCCGGGGGGCTGGAGACCCAGTACTTC. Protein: CASSLSGGLETQYF.